A selection of T cell receptor beta chains follows, all from one sample in a study of OX40 agonist ivuxolimab in advanced cancers. Libraries were prepared by immunoSEQ multiplex PCR; TCRdb keeps only in-frame clonotypes and omits some of them. The sample has 70,000 to 95,000 clones, 92% seen once. The sample in question was CD4+ or CD8+ T cells sorted from blood, obtained in a trial of the OX40 agonist ivuxolimab. These TCRs come from an adult with an advanced solid tumor such as melanoma, head and neck, liver or kidney cancer. Each CDR3 is given with its conserved first and last residue. The order of the fields is D gene, V gene, clone size, J gene, CDR3 protein, CDR3 DNA. The D gene is left open where the match is weak. The size of a clone is reported for some rows only, either as once, few or many, or as a class for expanded clones.

D: -; V: TRBV14; size: -; J: TRBJ2-5; CDR3: CASSQGSRRQETQYF; DNA: TGTGCCAGCAGCCAAGGCAGCCGGAGGCAAGAGACCCAGTACTTC
D: -; V: TRBV9; size: -; J: TRBJ2-3; CDR3: CASSVGVASTDTQYF; DNA: TGTGCCAGCAGCGTAGGGGTAGCCAGCACAGATACGCAGTATTTT
D: -; V: TRBV7-6; size: -; J: TRBJ2-3; CDR3: CASRGGTDTQYF; DNA: TGTGCCAGCAGGGGTGGCACAGATACGCAGTATTTT
D: -; V: TRBV9; size: -; J: TRBJ2-2; CDR3: CASRLGVTGELFF; DNA: TGTGCCAGCAGACTAGGGGTTACCGGGGAGCTGTTTTTT
D: -; V: TRBV7-2; size: -; J: TRBJ2-7; CDR3: CASSQQGGAYEQYF; DNA: TGTGCCAGCAGCCAACAGGGGGGGGCCTACGAGCAGTACTTC
D: TRBD1; V: TRBV18; size: -; J: TRBJ2-7; CDR3: CASSPATGGNEQYF; DNA: TGTGCCAGCTCACCTGCGACAGGGGGCAACGAGCAGTACTTC
D: -; V: TRBV5-1; size: -; J: TRBJ2-7; CDR3: CASSPGLNEQYF; DNA: TGCGCCAGCAGCCCAGGGCTGAACGAGCAGTACTTC
D: -; V: TRBV10-3; size: once; J: TRBJ2-7; CDR3: CAISSHAYEQYF; DNA: TGTGCCATCAGTTCTCATGCCTACGAGCAGTACTTC
D: -; V: TRBV11-3; size: once; J: TRBJ1-2; CDR3: CASSFDTYSNYGYTF; DNA: TGTGCCAGCAGCTTCGACACCTACTCTAACTATGGCTACACCTTC
D: -; V: TRBV4-1; size: -; J: TRBJ1-5; CDR3: CASSQGGRGPINQPQHF; DNA: TGCGCCAGCAGCCAAGGGGGGCGGGGGCCCATAAATCAGCCCCAGCATTTT
D: -; V: TRBV28; size: -; J: TRBJ2-3; CDR3: CASSYLQGTQYF; DNA: TGTGCCAGCAGTTACCTTCAAGGTACGCAGTATTTT
D: TRBD2; V: TRBV7-6; size: -; J: TRBJ2-1; CDR3: CASSLAGGRTYNEQFF; DNA: TGTGCCAGCAGCTTAGCGGGGGGGAGAACCTACAATGAGCAGTTCTTC
D: -; V: TRBV20-1; size: -; J: TRBJ2-5; CDR3: CSAIALETQYF; DNA: TGCAGTGCTATCGCGCTGGAGACCCAGTACTTC
D: -; V: TRBV4-2; size: -; J: TRBJ2-5; CDR3: CASSHGSPGLKTETQYF; DNA: TGTGCCAGCAGCCATGGATCTCCGGGACTCAAAACAGAGACCCAGTACTTC
D: -; V: TRBV5-6; size: once; J: TRBJ2-1; CDR3: CASSLVRGEQFF; DNA: TGTGCCAGCAGCTTGGTTCGGGGGGAGCAGTTCTTC
D: -; V: TRBV5-6; size: -; J: TRBJ1-3; CDR3: CASSPGGSSGNTIYF; DNA: TGTGCCAGCAGCCCGGGAGGCTCCTCTGGAAACACCATATATTTT
D: -; V: TRBV6-1; size: -; J: TRBJ2-7; CDR3: CASSWGDSSYEQYF; DNA: TGTGCCAGCAGTTGGGGGGATTCCTCCTACGAGCAGTACTTC
D: -; V: TRBV7-9; size: -; J: TRBJ2-3; CDR3: CASGSFEQYF; DNA: TGTGCCAGCGGATCTTTCGAGCAGTATTTT
D: -; V: TRBV5-1; size: -; J: TRBJ2-7; CDR3: CASSLSVGYEQYF; DNA: TGCGCCAGCAGCTTGTCGGTGGGCTACGAGCAGTACTTC
D: TRBD2; V: TRBV10-3; size: -; J: TRBJ2-2; CDR3: CAIRQLAGGTGELFF; DNA: TGTGCCATCAGACAGCTAGCGGGAGGAACCGGGGAGCTGTTTTTT
D: TRBD1; V: TRBV28; size: -; J: TRBJ1-4; CDR3: CASSHTGGDEKLFF; DNA: TGTGCCAGCAGCCACACAGGGGGCGATGAAAAACTGTTTTTT
D: TRBD1; V: TRBV15; size: few; J: TRBJ1-5; CDR3: CATSGQGAGQPQHF; DNA: TGTGCCACCAGCGGGCAGGGGGCAGGTCAGCCCCAGCATTTT
D: -; V: TRBV29-1; size: -; J: TRBJ2-6; CDR3: CSVEEEEGSGANVLTF; DNA: TGCAGCGTTGAAGAGGAGGAGGGGTCTGGGGCCAACGTCCTGACTTTC
D: -; V: TRBV27; size: -; J: TRBJ2-5; CDR3: CASSGRAGLETQYF; DNA: TGTGCCAGCAGTGGGCGGGCAGGGTTGGAGACCCAGTACTTC
D: TRBD2; V: TRBV18; size: -; J: TRBJ2-1; CDR3: CASSPRAGGSYNEQFF; DNA: TGTGCCAGCTCACCACGGGCGGGAGGGTCCTACAATGAGCAGTTCTTC
D: TRBD1; V: TRBV28; size: -; J: TRBJ2-7; CDR3: CASTPPGQGREEQYF; DNA: TGTGCCAGCACCCCACCGGGACAGGGGAGGGAGGAGCAGTACTTC
D: -; V: TRBV19; size: -; J: TRBJ1-1; CDR3: CASSIGAVGMNTEAFF; DNA: TGTGCCAGTAGTATTGGGGCCGTAGGGATGAACACTGAAGCTTTCTTT
D: -; V: TRBV7-2; size: -; J: TRBJ1-1; CDR3: CASSLTGRNTEAFF; DNA: TGTGCCAGCAGCTTAACGGGACGGAACACTGAAGCTTTCTTT
D: TRBD2; V: TRBV27; size: -; J: TRBJ2-1; CDR3: CASRVWGGSNEQFF; DNA: TGTGCCAGCAGGGTCTGGGGCGGGAGTAATGAGCAGTTCTTC
D: TRBD1; V: TRBV5-1; size: once; J: TRBJ1-1; CDR3: CASSSGTGLGTEAFF; DNA: TGCGCCAGCAGCTCCGGGACAGGGTTGGGCACTGAAGCTTTCTTT
D: TRBD2; V: TRBV25-1; size: -; J: TRBJ2-2; CDR3: CASSEYPGGLAGTGELFF; DNA: TGTGCCAGCAGTGAATACCCCGGCGGACTAGCGGGCACCGGGGAGCTGTTTTTT
D: -; V: TRBV4-1; size: few; J: TRBJ1-3; CDR3: CASSRIWDYRAGNTIYF; DNA: TGCGCCAGCAGCCGGATATGGGACTATCGGGCCGGAAACACCATATATTTT
D: -; V: TRBV6-1; size: -; J: TRBJ2-1; CDR3: CASSEFGAGGNEQFF; DNA: TGTGCCAGCAGCGAGTTTGGAGCCGGGGGCAATGAGCAGTTCTTC
D: -; V: TRBV6-5; size: -; J: TRBJ2-7; CDR3: CASSDSGGSAYEQYF; DNA: TGTGCCAGCAGTGACTCGGGCGGGTCCGCCTACGAGCAGTACTTC
D: -; V: TRBV10-3; size: -; J: TRBJ2-2; CDR3: CATNEAQVTGELFF; DNA: TGTGCCACTAACGAGGCCCAGGTCACCGGGGAGCTGTTTTTT
D: -; V: TRBV11-2; size: -; J: TRBJ2-3; CDR3: CASSPITGAFIDTQYF; DNA: TGTGCCAGCAGCCCAATAACCGGGGCTTTCATTGATACGCAGTATTTT
D: -; V: TRBV7-9; size: -; J: TRBJ2-1; CDR3: CASTSGMDYEQFF; DNA: TGTGCCAGCACTTCAGGGATGGACTATGAGCAGTTCTTC
D: TRBD1; V: TRBV28; size: -; J: TRBJ2-3; CDR3: CASRQDTGERGADTQYF; DNA: TGTGCCAGCAGGCAAGATACAGGGGAGAGGGGTGCAGATACGCAGTATTTT
D: -; V: TRBV6-5; size: -; J: TRBJ1-1; CDR3: CASRRGVTEAFF; DNA: TGTGCCAGCAGAAGGGGGGTCACTGAAGCTTTCTTT
D: -; V: TRBV7-9; size: -; J: TRBJ2-1; CDR3: CASSPDPTRFF; DNA: TGTGCCAGCAGCCCCGACCCGACGCGGTTCTTC
D: TRBD2; V: TRBV11-2; size: -; J: TRBJ2-7; CDR3: CASSLAGLAVYEQYF; DNA: TGTGCCAGCAGCTTAGCAGGGCTAGCGGTCTACGAGCAGTACTTC
D: TRBD2; V: TRBV4-1; size: -; J: TRBJ2-2; CDR3: CASSRPPGLAGVSGELFF; DNA: TGCGCCAGCAGCCGGCCCCCGGGACTAGCGGGAGTTAGCGGGGAGCTGTTTTTT
D: TRBD1; V: TRBV6-5; size: -; J: TRBJ1-2; CDR3: CASSYSDRGNYGYTF; DNA: TGTGCCAGCAGTTACTCCGACAGGGGGAACTATGGCTACACCTTC
D: TRBD2; V: TRBV5-1; size: -; J: TRBJ2-2; CDR3: CASSPGGTNTGELFF; DNA: TGCGCCAGCAGCCCGGGGGGAACGAACACCGGGGAGCTGTTTTTT
D: -; V: TRBV5-1; size: -; J: TRBJ2-7; CDR3: CASSLEAGSYEQYF; DNA: TGCGCCAGCAGCTTGGAGGCGGGGTCCTACGAGCAGTACTTC
D: TRBD2; V: TRBV5-1; size: -; J: TRBJ2-7; CDR3: CASSPASGYEQYF; DNA: TGCGCCAGCTCCCCGGCTAGCGGATACGAGCAGTACTTC